These 6 T cell receptor beta chains share one sample of origin, sequenced in a study of PD-L1 blockade in urothelial cancer. Method: immunoSEQ multiplex PCR; TCRdb's copy keeps in-frame clones and lacks some. The table includes approximately 50,000 clones, 70% to 90% detected once. This sample comprised PBMCs, obtained around atezolizumab (anti-PD-L1) treatment. These receptors came from a man between 60 and 75 years old with urothelial cancer.

The chain carries TRBV18 and TRBJ1-2; TRBD1 aligns across 8 bases. From germline, CDR1 is KGHSH and CDR2 LQKENI. This CDR3 contains 15 residues. Trimming removed 4 bases from V and 8 bases from J; junction bases left unmatched: 12. The CDR3 DNA sequence: TGTGCCAGCTCACAACTAAAGGACAGGGTTTGGGGCTACACCTTC. It yields the protein CASSQLKDRVWGYTF.

This chain connects TRBV30 to TRBJ1-3, with 9 nucleotides matching TRBD1. The CDR3 runs 15 residues. The germline gives CDR1 GTSNPN, CDR2 SVGIG (reference sequence). Trimming took 4 bases from V and 12 from J; bases not matched to a gene: 16. CDR3 DNA: TGTGCCTGGATCAGATACCGGGACAGGGAAGGGAGCATATATTTT. It is translated as CAWIRYRDREGSIYF.

This chain joins TRBV9 and TRBJ1-3; tentatively, D is TRBD1 (6 bases). With 0 bases removed from V and 3 bases from J, the gap between germline ends came to 16 bases. Germline assignment: CDR1 SGDLS and CDR2 YYNGEE. CDR3 length equals 17 residues. The CDR3 is CASSVEGGGGLGNTIYF. The CDR3 DNA sequence: TGTGCCAGCAGCGTAGAAGGGGGGGGAGGGCTTGGAAACACCATATATTTT.

This CDR3 is CASSATGLAGGQETQYF. The DNA of the CDR3 is TGTGCCAGCAGTGCCACGGGACTAGCGGGGGGGCAAGAGACCCAGTACTTC. The chain recombines TRBV2 with TRBJ2-5, with 16 positions matching TRBD2. Germline assignment: CDR1 SNHLY and CDR2 FYNNEI. The CDR3 is 17 residues long. Losses at the gene ends were 4 bases for V and 2 bases for J; bases not matched to a gene: 4. Looking up the rest from reference TRBV2 and TRBJ2-5 gives the full variable domain: EPEVTQTPSHQVTQMGQEVILRCVPISNHLYFYWYRQILGQKVEFLVSFYNNEISEKSEIFDDQFSVERPDGSNFTLKIRSTKLEDSAMYFCASSATGLAGGQETQYFGPGTRLLVL.

The rearrangement uses TRBV18 and TRBJ1-1; no clear D. Germline CDR1 KGHSH, CDR2 LQKENI. V gave up 4 bases and J gave up 4 bases, with 4 bases separating them. The CDR3 totals 11 residues. The chain's CDR3 is CASSQSTEAFF. CDR3 nucleotide sequence: TGTGCCAGCTCACAGAGCACTGAAGCTTTCTTT. The full variable domain, in which reference TRBV18 and TRBJ1-1 provide the parts outside the CDR3, is NAGVMQNPRHLVRRRGQEARLRCSPMKGHSHVYWYRQLPEEGLKFMVYLQKENIIDESGMPKERFSAEFPKEGPSILRIQQVVRGDSAAYFCASSQSTEAFFGQGTRLTVV.

This clone has a single count. The chain employs TRBV2 and TRBJ2-7; possibly TRBD2 for D (5 bases). Germline V gene sequence: CDR1 SNHLY, CDR2 FYNNEI. The CDR3 runs to 15 residues. V dropped 2 bases and J dropped 6 bases, with 17 bases sitting between them. The CDR3 nucleotides read TGTGCCAGCAGTGAACGGAGGCAGGTCAGCTCCGAGCAGTACTTC. This translates into CASSERRQVSSEQYF.